These T cell receptor beta chains were read from a single sample in a study of shared clonotypes between healthy human individuals. Generated by immunoSEQ multiplex PCR, the TCRdb table keeps only in-frame clones and is missing some. The table shows 550,000 to 800,000 clones, with around 91% occurring only once. Sequencing was performed on memory CD8+ T cells from PBMCs. All receptors come from a man aged 18-30 years in good health. Some clones in this sample may be carry-over from other donors' samples. Each CDR3 is given with its conserved first and last residue. D genes are given only for firm matches. Where a row states a size, it is once, few, many or the class of an expanded clone; other rows omit it.

v_call,d_call,clone_size,j_call,cdr3_nt,cdr3_aa
TRBV7-9,NA,NA,TRBJ2-5,TGTGCCAGCAGCTTAGTGGACTCGGTGGAGACCCAGTACTTC,CASSLVDSVETQYF
TRBV15,TRBD2,NA,TRBJ2-6,TGTGCCACCAGCCCCGGGGGAGGGGACCCATCCCAAGGGGCCAACGTCCTGACTTTC,CATSPGGGDPSQGANVLTF
TRBV2,NA,NA,TRBJ1-2,TGTGCCAGCTACACTGGAGGCGGACCAGGATCCGGCTACACCTTC,CASYTGGGPGSGYTF
TRBV7-2,NA,NA,TRBJ2-3,TGTGCCAGCAGCTTATCTACTTTCACAGATACGCAGTATTTT,CASSLSTFTDTQYF
TRBV27,TRBD1,NA,TRBJ2-7,TGTGCCAGCAGTCCTTTACGGACAGGGAGAATTAACTACGAGCAGTACTTC,CASSPLRTGRINYEQYF
TRBV5-6,NA,NA,TRBJ1-1,TGTGCCAGCAGCACGGGGGCAGGGGCCCTTGAAGCTTTCTTT,CASSTGAGALEAFF
TRBV7-2,NA,once,TRBJ2-7,TGTGCCAGCAGCTTTTCAGCCCGGGAGCAGTACTTC,CASSFSAREQYF
TRBV10-3,NA,NA,TRBJ2-7,TGTGCCATTGCCTACGGCTACGAGCAGTACTTC,CAIAYGYEQYF
TRBV12-1,NA,once,TRBJ1-1,TGTGCCAGCAGCTTCGGGACAGGCGAGGTCAGGAACACTGAAGCTTTCTTT,CASSFGTGEVRNTEAFF
TRBV7-9,TRBD2,NA,TRBJ2-7,TGTGCCAGCAGCCAGTCCTTACGGACTAGCGGGAGGACCTACGAGCAGTACTTC,CASSQSLRTSGRTYEQYF